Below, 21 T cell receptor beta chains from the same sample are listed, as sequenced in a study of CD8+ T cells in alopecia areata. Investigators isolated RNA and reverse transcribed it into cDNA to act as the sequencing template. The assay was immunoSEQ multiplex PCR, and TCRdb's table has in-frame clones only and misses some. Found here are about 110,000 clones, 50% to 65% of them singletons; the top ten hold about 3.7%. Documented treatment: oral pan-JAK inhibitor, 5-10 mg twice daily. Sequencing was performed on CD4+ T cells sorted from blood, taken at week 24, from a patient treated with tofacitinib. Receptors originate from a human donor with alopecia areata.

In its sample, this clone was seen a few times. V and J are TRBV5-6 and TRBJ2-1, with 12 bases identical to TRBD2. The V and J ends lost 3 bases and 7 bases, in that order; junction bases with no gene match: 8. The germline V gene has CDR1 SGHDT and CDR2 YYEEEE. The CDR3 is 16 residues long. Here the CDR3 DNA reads TGTGCCAGCAGCTCTAGCGGGGGGGCCTTGATGAATGAGCAGTTCTTC. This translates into CASSSSGGALMNEQFF.

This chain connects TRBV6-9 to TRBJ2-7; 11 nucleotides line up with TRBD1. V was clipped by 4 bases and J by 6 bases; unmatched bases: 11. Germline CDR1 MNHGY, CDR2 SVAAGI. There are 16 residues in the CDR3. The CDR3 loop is CASSSGQGARGGEQYF. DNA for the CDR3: TGTGCCAGCAGTTCTGGACAGGGGGCGCGGGGAGGCGAGCAGTACTTC.

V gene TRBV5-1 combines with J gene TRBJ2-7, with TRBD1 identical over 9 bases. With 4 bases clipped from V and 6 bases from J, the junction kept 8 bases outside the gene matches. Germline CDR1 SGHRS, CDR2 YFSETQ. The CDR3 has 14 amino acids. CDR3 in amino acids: CASSQGQGVSEQYF. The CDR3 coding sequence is TGCGCCAGCAGCCAGGGACAGGGAGTCTCCGAGCAGTACTTC.

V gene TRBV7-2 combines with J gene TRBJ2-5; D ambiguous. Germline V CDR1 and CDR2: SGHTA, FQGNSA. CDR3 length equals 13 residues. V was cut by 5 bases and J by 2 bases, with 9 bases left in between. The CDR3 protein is CASSLDPQETQYF. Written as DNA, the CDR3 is TGTGCCAGCAGCCTGGACCCTCAAGAGACCCAGTACTTC.

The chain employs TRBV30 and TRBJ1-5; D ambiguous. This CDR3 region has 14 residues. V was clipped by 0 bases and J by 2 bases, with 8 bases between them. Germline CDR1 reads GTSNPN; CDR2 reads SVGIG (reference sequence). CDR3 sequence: CAWSVWGRNQPQHF. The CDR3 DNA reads TGTGCCTGGAGTGTTTGGGGTCGCAATCAGCCCCAGCATTTT.

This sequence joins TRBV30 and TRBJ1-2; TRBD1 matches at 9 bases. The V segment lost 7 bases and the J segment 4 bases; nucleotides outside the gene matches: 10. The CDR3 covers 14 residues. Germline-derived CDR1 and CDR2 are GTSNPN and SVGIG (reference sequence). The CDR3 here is CASTGGPILYGYTF. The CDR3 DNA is TGTGCCTCGACAGGGGGGCCCATCCTCTATGGCTACACCTTC.

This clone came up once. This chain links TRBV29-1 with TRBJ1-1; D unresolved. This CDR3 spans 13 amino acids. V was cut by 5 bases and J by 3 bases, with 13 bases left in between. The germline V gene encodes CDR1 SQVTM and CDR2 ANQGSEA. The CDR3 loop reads CSVKHHGHTEAFF. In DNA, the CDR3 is TGCAGCGTTAAGCATCACGGCCACACTGAAGCTTTCTTT.

CDR3 DNA sequence: TGTGCCAGCAGTGAAGATGAGATCGGGGGTCACGGGACCCAGTACTTC. Its translation: CASSEDEIGGHGTQYF. The chain joins TRBV2 to TRBJ2-5; tentatively, D is TRBD2 (6 bases). Germline values: CDR1 SNHLY, CDR2 FYNNEI. Trimming cost V 1 base and J 7 bases, with 19 bases left between them. The CDR3 runs 16 residues.

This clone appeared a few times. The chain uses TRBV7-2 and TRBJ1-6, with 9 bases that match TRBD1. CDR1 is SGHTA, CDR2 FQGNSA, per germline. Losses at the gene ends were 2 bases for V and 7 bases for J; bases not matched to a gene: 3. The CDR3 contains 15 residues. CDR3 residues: CASSLWTGVNSPLHF. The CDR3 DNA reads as TGTGCCAGCAGCTTATGGACAGGGGTGAATTCACCCCTCCACTTT.

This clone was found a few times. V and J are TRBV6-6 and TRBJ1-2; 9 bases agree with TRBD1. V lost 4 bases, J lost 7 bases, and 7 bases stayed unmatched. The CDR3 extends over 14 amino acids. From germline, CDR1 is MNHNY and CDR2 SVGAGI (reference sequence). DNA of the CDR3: TGTGCCAGCAGTTCCACGGGACAGGGTTCTGGCTACACCTTC. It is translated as CASSSTGQGSGYTF.

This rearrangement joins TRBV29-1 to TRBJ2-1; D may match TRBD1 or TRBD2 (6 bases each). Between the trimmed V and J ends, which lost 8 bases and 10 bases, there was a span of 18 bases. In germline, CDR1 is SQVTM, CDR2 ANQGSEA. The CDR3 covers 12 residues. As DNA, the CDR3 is TGCAGCCTAATGGGGGGCGTAAGCGAGCAGTTCTTC. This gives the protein CSLMGGVSEQFF.

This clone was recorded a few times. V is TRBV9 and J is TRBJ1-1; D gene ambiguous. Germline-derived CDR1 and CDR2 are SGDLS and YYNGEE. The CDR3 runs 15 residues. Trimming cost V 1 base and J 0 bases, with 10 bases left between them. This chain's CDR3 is CASSVSGKMNTEAFF. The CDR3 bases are TGTGCCAGCAGCGTATCAGGCAAGATGAACACTGAAGCTTTCTTT.

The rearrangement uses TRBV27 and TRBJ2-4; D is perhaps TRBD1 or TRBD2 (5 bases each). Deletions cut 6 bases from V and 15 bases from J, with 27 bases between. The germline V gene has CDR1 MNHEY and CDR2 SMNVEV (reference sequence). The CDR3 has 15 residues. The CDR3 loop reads CASSPSGTAAEVGYF. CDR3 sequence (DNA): TGTGCCAGCAGCCCCTCCGGGACGGCTGCGGAGGTCGGGTACTTC.

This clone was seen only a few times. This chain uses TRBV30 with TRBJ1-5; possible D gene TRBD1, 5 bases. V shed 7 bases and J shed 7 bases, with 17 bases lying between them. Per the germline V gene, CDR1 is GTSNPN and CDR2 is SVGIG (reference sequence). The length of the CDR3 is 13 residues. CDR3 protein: CASSGGLGQPQHF. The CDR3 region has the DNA TGTGCCTCCTCCGGGGGACTGGGGCAGCCCCAGCATTTT.

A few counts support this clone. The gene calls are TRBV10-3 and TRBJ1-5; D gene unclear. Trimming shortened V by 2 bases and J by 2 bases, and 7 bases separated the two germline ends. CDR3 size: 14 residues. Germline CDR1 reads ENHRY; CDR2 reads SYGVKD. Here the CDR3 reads CAISEERGNQPQHF. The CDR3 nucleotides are TGTGCCATCAGTGAGGAACGGGGCAATCAGCCCCAGCATTTT.

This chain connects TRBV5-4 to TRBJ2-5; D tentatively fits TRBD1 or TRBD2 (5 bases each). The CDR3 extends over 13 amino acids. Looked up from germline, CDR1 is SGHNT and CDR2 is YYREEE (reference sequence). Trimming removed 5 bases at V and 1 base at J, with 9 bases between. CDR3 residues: CASRLGTQETQYF. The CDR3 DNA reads TGTGCCAGCAGGCTAGGGACCCAAGAGACCCAGTACTTC.

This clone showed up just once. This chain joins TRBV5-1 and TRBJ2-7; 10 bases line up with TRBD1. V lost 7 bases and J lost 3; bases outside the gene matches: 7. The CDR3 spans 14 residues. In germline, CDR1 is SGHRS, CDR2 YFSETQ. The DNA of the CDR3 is TGCGCCAGCTCTTCGGACAGGGGGAGCTACGAGCAGTACTTC. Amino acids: CASSSDRGSYEQYF.

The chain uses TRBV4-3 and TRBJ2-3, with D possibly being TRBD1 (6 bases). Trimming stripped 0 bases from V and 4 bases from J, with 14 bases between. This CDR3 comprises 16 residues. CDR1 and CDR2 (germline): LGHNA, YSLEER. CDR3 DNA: TGCGCCAGCAGCCAAGATATCACACAGGGCTCAGATACGCAGTATTTT. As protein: CASSQDITQGSDTQYF.

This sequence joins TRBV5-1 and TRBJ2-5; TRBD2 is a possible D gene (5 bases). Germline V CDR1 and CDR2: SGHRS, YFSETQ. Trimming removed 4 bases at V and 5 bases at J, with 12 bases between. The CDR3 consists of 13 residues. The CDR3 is CASSRTPIETQYF. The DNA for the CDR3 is TGCGCCAGCAGCCGGACTCCGATCGAGACCCAGTACTTC.

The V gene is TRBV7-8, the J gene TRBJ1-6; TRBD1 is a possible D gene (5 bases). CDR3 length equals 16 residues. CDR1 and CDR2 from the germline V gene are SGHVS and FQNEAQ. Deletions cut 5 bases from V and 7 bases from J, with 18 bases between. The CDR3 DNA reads TGTGCCAGCAGCCTCACAGGCCTTGCGGGGAATTCACCCCTCCACTTT. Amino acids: CASSLTGLAGNSPLHF.

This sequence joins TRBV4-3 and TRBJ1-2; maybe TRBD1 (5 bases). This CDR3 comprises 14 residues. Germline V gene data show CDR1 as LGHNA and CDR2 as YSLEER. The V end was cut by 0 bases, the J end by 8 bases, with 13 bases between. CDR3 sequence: CASSQDSQGPGYTF. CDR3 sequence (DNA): TGCGCCAGCAGCCAAGATAGCCAGGGACCAGGCTACACCTTC.